The 3 T cell receptor beta chains in this list originate from one sample, sequenced in a study of blood T cell repertoires in COVID-19 (TCRdb year 2020). Libraries were made using the immunoSEQ multiplex PCR assay. The clones in this table, taken by TCRdb from immuneACCESS, are in-frame only. Not every clone is retained; where verified, under half of the shortfall comes from an unresolved V gene, and the cause of the rest is unknown. Recorded for this sample are under 150,000 clones; 81% of them occurred a single time. Less than 2% of the sample is in the top ten clones. The sequenced material came from peripheral blood. These receptors were taken from a man aged 45-65 years with acute or convalescent COVID-19.

V is TRBV19 and J is TRBJ1-6; TRBD1 matches 11 bases. The V gene's germline CDR1 is LNHDA and CDR2 SQIVND (reference sequence). V shed 2 bases and J 10 bases; nucleotides not matched to a gene: 4. This CDR3 region has 15 residues. In DNA form, the CDR3 reads TGTGCCAGTAGTATAATGGGACAGGGGGAATCACCCCTCCACTTT. Residues: CASSIMGQGESPLHF.

This clone was seen only a few times. The chain employs TRBV3-1 (or the pseudogene TRBV3-2) and TRBJ1-1, with 10 bases identical to TRBD1. The CDR3 has 14 amino acids. The V gene end was trimmed by 5 bases and the J gene end by 6 bases; junction bases not matched to a gene: 6. From germline, CDR1 is LGHDT and CDR2 YNNKEL (reference sequence). CDR3 bases: TGTGCCAGCAGCTTGGGACAGGGGTTGCCTGAAGCTTTCTTT. This gives the protein CASSLGQGLPEAFF.

V is TRBV13 and J is TRBJ2-7, with 14 bases fitting TRBD2. V gave up 6 bases and J gave up 6 bases; unmatched junction bases: 4. The CDR3 length is 14 residues. Germline V gene data show CDR1 as PRHDT and CDR2 as FYEKMQ (reference sequence). CDR3 in DNA: TGTGCCAGCAGGCGACTAGCGGGGGGGCCCGAGCAGTACGTC. This sequence encodes CASRRLAGGPEQYV.